This T cell receptor (beta chain) was found in a study of cytomegalovirus exposure and HLA in healthy donors. Points from the study as a whole: TCR sequences were mostly rare, though some public TCRs occurred in many donors. Later work associated roughly 17,000 TCR beta sequences with HLA alleles at 0.05 false discovery rate. TCR beta V- and J-gene trimming, according to a later analysis, was linked to a missense DCLRE1C variant. Exclusion applied to some V segments, including TRBV6-2 and TRBV6-3, as they were indistinguishable.

This clone came up a few times. Its antigen is still unknown. This CDR3 region has 14 residues. CDR1 and CDR2 from the germline V gene are MRHNA and SNTAGT. V was pared by 6 bases and J by 7 bases, with 7 bases of the junction left unmatched. This PCR relied on a set of 60 Vbeta primers and 13 Jbeta primers. Sequencing used immunoSEQ multiplex PCR; TCRdb keeps in-frame clones, though not all of them. The table records approximately 100,000 clones, 76% of them present only once. The TCR sequence derives from a woman aged 18-30 years in good health and CMV-seropositive. Material for sequencing was PBMCs. The chain carries TRBV6-4 and TRBJ1-1, with 11 positions matching TRBD1. The CDR3 here is CASRGTGGIGEAFF. The CDR3 nucleotides read TGTGCCAGCAGGGGGACAGGGGGTATAGGTGAAGCTTTCTTT.